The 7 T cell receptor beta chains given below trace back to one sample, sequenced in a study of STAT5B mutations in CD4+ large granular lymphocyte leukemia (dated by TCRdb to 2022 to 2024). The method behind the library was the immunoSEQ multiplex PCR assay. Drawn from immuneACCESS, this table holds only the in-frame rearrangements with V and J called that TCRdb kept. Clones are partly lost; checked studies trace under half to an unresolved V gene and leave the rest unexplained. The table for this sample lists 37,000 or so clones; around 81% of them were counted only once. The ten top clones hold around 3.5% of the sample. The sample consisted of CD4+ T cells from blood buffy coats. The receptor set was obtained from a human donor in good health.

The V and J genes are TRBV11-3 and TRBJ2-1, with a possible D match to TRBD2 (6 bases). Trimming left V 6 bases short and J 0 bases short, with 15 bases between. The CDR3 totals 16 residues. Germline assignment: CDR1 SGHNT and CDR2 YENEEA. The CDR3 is CASSGSGRTSYNEQFF. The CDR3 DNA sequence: TGTGCCAGCAGTGGGAGCGGGCGGACCTCCTACAATGAGCAGTTCTTC.

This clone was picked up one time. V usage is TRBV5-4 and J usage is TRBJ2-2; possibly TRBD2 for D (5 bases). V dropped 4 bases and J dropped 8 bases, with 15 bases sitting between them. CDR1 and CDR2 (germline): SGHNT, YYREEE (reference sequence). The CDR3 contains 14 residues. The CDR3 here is CASSLRSGNGELFF. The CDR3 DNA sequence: TGTGCCAGCAGCCTGAGGTCGGGGAATGGGGAGCTGTTTTTT.

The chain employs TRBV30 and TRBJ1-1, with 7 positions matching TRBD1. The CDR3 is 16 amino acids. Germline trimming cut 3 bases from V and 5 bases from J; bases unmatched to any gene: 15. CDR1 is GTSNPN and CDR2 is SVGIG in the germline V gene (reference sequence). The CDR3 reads CAWRPWGKGGQTEAFF. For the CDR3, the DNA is TGTGCCTGGAGGCCATGGGGGAAGGGGGGACAGACTGAAGCTTTCTTT.

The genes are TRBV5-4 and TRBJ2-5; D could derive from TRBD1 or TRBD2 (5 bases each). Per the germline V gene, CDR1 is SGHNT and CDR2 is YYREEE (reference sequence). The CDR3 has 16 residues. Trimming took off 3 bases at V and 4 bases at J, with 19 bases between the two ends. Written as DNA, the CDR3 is TGTGCCAGCAGCTCGCCAGTGGTGGGGACGGGAGAGACCCAGTACTTC. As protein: CASSSPVVGTGETQYF.

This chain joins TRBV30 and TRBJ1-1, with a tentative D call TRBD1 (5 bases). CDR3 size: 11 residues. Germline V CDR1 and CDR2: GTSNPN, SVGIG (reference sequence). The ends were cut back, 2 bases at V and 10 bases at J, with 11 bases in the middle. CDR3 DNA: TGTGCCTGGAGTCAGGTGGGGGGAGCTTTCTTT. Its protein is CAWSQVGGAFF.

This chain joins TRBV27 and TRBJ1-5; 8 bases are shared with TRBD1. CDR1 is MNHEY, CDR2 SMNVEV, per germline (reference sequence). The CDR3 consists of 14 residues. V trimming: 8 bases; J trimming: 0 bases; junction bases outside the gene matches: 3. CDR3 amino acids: CASGTGNSNQPQHF. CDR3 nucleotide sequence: TGTGCCAGCGGGACAGGAAATAGCAATCAGCCCCAGCATTTT.

The CDR3 DNA reads as TGTGCCAGCACGACAGGGGTGGTGACTAATGAAAAACTGTTTTTT. It specifies CASTTGVVTNEKLFF. This chain joins TRBV6-6 and TRBJ1-4, with 8 bases aligning to TRBD1. CDR3 length equals 15 residues. Germline CDR1 MNHNY, CDR2 SVGAGI (reference sequence). The junction had 6 bases not matched to a gene; V was cut back by 7 bases and J by 2 bases.